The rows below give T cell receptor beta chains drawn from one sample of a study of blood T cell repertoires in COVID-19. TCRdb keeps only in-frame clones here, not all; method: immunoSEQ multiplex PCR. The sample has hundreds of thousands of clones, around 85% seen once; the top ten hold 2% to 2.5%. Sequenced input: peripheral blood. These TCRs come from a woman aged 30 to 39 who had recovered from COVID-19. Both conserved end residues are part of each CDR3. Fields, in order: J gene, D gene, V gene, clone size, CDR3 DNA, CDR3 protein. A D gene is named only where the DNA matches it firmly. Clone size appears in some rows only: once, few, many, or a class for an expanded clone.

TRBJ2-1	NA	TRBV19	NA	TGTGCCAGTAGCGCAACCGAGCTCATCGACAATGAGCAGTTCTTC	CASSATELIDNEQFF
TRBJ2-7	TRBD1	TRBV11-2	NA	TGTGCCAGCAGCTCCTTAAGGGACAGGGCGATCGAGCAGTACTTC	CASSSLRDRAIEQYF
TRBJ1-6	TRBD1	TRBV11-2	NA	TGTGCCAGCAGCGAGGGCCAGGGGGCTCGATCACCCCTCCACTTT	CASSEGQGARSPLHF
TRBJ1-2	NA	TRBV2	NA	TGTGCCAGCAGTGCCAGGGACTATGGCTACACCTTC	CASSARDYGYTF
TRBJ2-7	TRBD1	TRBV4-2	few	TGTGCCAGCAGCCAAGTCGTAGGACAGGGGAGGTACGAGCAGTACTTC	CASSQVVGQGRYEQYF
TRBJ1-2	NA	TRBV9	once	TGTGCCAGCAGCCACACAACGGACAGAGTCTATGGCTACACCTTC	CASSHTTDRVYGYTF
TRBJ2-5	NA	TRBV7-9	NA	TGTGCCAGCAGCTTAACCGGGGGTCGGAAGACCCAGTACTTC	CASSLTGGRKTQYF
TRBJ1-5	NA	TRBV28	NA	TGTGCCAGCAGTTTTCAGGGCCCTCAGCCCCAGCATTTT	CASSFQGPQPQHF
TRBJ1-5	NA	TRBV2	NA	TGTGCCAGCAGTGAAGGCAGAGACTATAGCAATCAGCCCCAGCATTTT	CASSEGRDYSNQPQHF
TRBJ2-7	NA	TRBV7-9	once	TGTGCCAGCAGCTCGGGACTCCACTACGAGCAGTACTTC	CASSSGLHYEQYF
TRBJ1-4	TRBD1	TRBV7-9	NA	TGTGCCAGCAGCCCCGGACAGGGGTCAAGGAATGAAAAACTGTTTTTT	CASSPGQGSRNEKLFF
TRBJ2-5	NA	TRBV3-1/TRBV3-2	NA	TGTGCCAGCAGCCACCTAAGGACTGGTATTGTTGGGACCCAGTACTTC	CASSHLRTGIVGTQYF
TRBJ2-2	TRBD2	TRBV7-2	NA	TGTGCCAGCAGCTTAAGAGTCCTAGCGGGGGGCACCGGGGAGCTGTTTTTT	CASSLRVLAGGTGELFF
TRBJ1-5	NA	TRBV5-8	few	TGTGCCAGCAGCTTGTTCGGACTTTTACAGCCCCAGCATTTT	CASSLFGLLQPQHF
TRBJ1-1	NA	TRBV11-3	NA	TGTGCCAGCAGCTTACGGGCGGGCCCGAACACTGAAGCTTTCTTT	CASSLRAGPNTEAFF
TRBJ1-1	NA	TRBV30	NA	TGTGCCTGGAGTCCCACGGGGGACACTGAAGCTTTCTTT	CAWSPTGDTEAFF
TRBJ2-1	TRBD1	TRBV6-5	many	TGTGCCAGCAGGGGAGGGACAGGGTTGGAGGATGAGCAGTTCTTC	CASRGGTGLEDEQFF
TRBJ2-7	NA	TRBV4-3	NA	TGCGCCAGCAGCCAAGGGCTAACAGGGCCAAACGAGCAGTACTTC	CASSQGLTGPNEQYF
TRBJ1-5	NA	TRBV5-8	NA	TGTGCCAGCAGCCATAGGCAGGGGAGCAATCAGCCCCAGCATTTT	CASSHRQGSNQPQHF
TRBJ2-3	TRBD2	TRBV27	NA	TGTGCCAGCAGTTTAATTCCCGGCACTAGCGGGTCCCCCACAGATACGCAGTATTTT	CASSLIPGTSGSPTDTQYF
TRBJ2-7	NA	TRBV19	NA	TGTGCCAGTAGTCTCGACAGTTGGTACGAGCAGTACTTC	CASSLDSWYEQYF
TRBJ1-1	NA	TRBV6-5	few	TGTGCCAGCAGTTCAAACCAGGGGCGCGCTGAAGCTTTCTTT	CASSSNQGRAEAFF
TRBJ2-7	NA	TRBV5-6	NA	TGTGCCAGCAGCTTCGGCCAGGTTAAACTCTCCTACGAGCAGTACTTC	CASSFGQVKLSYEQYF
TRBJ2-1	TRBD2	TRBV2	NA	TGTGCCAGCAGTGATCCTAGCGGGATGGGGGGGGATTACAATGAGCAGTTCTTC	CASSDPSGMGGDYNEQFF
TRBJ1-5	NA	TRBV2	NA	TGTGCCAGCCGGGGTGATCTCAATCAGCCCCAGCATTTT	CASRGDLNQPQHF
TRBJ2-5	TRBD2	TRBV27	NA	TGTGCCAGCAGTTTAAGGAGCGGGAGGGCGTACCAAGAGACCCAGTACTTC	CASSLRSGRAYQETQYF
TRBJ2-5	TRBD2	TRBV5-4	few	TGTGCCAGCAGCTCCCTTGATGGGGGGGAAGGGGAGACCCAGTACTTC	CASSSLDGGEGETQYF
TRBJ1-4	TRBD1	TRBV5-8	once	TGTGCCAGCAGACTTGACAGGGTGGGACTGTTTTTT	CASRLDRVGLFF
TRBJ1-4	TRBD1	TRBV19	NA	TGTGCCAGTGCGGGACAGTTTAATGAAAAACTGTTTTTT	CASAGQFNEKLFF
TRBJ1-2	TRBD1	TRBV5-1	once	TGCGCCAGCAGCTCGAGACAGGGGGCCGTCTATGGCTACACCTTC	CASSSRQGAVYGYTF
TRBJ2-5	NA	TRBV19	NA	TGTGCCAGTAGTCCCCGGGACTCAAACGCGGCGGAGACCCAGTACTTC	CASSPRDSNAAETQYF
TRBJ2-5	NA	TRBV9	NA	TGTGCCAGCAGCCAGGGGCCGGAGACCCAGTACTTC	CASSQGPETQYF
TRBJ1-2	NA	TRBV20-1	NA	TGCAGTGCTAGGGCCTTTGATGGCTACACCTTC	CSARAFDGYTF